This TCR beta chain was retrieved from a study of T cells after yellow fever vaccination. Study-wide context: Preparation of the low-cell-number fractions used SMART-Seq v4 Ultra Low Input.

TCRdb used MiXCR to reprocess the 5' RACE reads, holding one entry per CDR3 protein. This sample has more than 65,000 distinct CDR3 sequences; roughly 7% occur once, and the top ten carry 25% to 35%. CDR3 length: 16 amino acids. Trimming removed 0 bases from V and 8 bases from J; junction bases left unmatched: 10. Germline lookup yields CDR1 MNHEY and CDR2 SVGAGI. This clonotype was counted at least ten times. The source was CD8+ T cells sorted from PBMCs, collected 10 to 11 days after the first yellow fever vaccination. The TCR was taken from a man between 18 and 29 years old who received the YFV17D yellow fever vaccine. The rearrangement links TRBV6-5 to TRBJ2-1; TRBD2 matches 7 bases. CDR3 in DNA: TGTGCCAGCAGTTACTCGACTAGCTCCTCTTTTGATGAGCAGTTCTTC. It translates to CASSYSTSSSFDEQFF.